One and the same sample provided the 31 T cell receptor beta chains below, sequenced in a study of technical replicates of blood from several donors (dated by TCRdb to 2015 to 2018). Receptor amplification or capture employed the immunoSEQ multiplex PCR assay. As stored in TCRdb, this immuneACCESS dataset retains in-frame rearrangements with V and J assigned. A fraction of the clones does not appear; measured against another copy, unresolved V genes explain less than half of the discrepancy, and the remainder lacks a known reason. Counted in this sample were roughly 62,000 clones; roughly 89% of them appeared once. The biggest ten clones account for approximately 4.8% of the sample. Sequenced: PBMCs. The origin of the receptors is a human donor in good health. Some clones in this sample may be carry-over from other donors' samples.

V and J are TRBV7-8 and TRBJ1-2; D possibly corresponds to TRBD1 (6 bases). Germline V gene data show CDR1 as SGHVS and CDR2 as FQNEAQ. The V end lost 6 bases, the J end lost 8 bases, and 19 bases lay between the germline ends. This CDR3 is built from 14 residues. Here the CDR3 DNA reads TGTGCCAGCAGTTCAGTCCCCGGCACAGGGGGCTACACCTTC. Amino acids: CASSSVPGTGGYTF. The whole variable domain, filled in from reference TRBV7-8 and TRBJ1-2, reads GAGVSQSPRYKVAKRGQDVALRCDPISGHVSLFWYQQALGQGPEFLTYFQNEAQLDKSGLPSDRFFAERPEGSVSTLKIQRTQQEDSAVYLCASSSVPGTGGYTFGSGTRLTVV.

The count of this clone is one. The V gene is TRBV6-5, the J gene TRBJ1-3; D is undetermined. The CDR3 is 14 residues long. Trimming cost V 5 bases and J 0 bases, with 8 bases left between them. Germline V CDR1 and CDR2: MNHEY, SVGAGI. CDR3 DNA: TGTGCCAGCAGTCGAGAGTCCTCTGGAAACACCATATATTTT. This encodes CASSRESSGNTIYF.

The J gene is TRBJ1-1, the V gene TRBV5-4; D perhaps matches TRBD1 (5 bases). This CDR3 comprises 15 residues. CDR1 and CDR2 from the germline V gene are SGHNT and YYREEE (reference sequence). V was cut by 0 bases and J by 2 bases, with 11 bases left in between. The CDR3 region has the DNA TGTGCCAGCAGCTTGGCCCCGGGGGTTAACACTGAAGCTTTCTTT. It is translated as CASSLAPGVNTEAFF.

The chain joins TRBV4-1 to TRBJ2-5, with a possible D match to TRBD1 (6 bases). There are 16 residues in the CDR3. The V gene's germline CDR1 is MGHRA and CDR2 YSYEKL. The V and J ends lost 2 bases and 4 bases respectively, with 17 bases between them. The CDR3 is CASSQSPLRGSETQYF. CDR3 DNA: TGCGCCAGCAGCCAATCCCCCTTGAGGGGGTCAGAGACCCAGTACTTC.

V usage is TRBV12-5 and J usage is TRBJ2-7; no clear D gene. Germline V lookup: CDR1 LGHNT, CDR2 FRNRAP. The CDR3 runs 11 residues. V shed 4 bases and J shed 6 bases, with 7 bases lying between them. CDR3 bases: TGTGCTAGTGGTTCCCCCTCCGAGCAGTACTTC. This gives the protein CASGSPSEQYF.

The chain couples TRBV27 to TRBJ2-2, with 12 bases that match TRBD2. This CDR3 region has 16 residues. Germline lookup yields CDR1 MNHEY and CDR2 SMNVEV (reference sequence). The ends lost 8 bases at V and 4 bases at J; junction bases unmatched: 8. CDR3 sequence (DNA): TGTGCCAGCTCAATACTAGCGGGAGGAGGCACCGGGGAGCTGTTTTTT. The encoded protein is CASSILAGGGTGELFF.

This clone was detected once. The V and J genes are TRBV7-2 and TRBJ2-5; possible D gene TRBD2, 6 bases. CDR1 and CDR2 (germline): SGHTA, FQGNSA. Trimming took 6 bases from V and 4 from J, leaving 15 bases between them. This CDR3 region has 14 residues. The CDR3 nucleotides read TGTGCCAGCAGAAGTGGGGGGAACCCAGAGACCCAGTACTTC. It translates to CASRSGGNPETQYF.

The CDR3 loop is CASSDSGTVDTQYF. The DNA for the CDR3 is TGTGCCAGCAGCGATAGCGGGACGGTAGATACGCAGTATTTT. The gene calls are TRBV9 and TRBJ2-3; TRBD2 matches 8 bases. CDR1 is SGDLS and CDR2 is YYNGEE in the germline V gene. The CDR3 loop spans 14 amino acids. J gave up 5 bases and V 3 bases, and 5 bases lay outside the gene matches.

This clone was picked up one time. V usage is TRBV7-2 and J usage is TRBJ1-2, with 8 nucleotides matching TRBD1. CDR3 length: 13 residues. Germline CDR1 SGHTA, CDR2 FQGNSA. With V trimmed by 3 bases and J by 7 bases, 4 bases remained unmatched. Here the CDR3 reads CASSFQGAIGYTF. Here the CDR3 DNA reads TGTGCCAGCAGCTTCCAGGGGGCTATTGGCTACACCTTC.

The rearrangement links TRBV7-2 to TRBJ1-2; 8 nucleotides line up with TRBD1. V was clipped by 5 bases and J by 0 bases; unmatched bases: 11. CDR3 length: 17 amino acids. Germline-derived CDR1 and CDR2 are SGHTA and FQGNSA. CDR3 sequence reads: CASSPRGTGRTNYGYTF. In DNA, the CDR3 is TGTGCCAGCAGCCCACGGGGGACAGGAAGAACTAACTATGGCTACACCTTC.

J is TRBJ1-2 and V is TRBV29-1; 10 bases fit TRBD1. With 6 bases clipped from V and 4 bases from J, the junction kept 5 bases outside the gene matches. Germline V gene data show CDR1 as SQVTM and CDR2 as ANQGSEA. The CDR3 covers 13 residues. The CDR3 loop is CSVEDRGVYGYTF. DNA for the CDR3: TGCAGCGTCGAGGACAGGGGGGTCTATGGCTACACCTTC.

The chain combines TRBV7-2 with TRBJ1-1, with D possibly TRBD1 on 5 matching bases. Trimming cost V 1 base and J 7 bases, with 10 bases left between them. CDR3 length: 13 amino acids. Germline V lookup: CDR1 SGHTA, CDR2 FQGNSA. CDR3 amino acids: CASSLGGGDEAFF. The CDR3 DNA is TGTGCCAGCAGCTTAGGCGGGGGAGATGAAGCTTTCTTT.

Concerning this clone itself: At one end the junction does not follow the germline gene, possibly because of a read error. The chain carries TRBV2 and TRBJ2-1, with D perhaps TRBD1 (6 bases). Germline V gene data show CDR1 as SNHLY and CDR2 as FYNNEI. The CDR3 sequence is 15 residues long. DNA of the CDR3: TGTGCCAGCAGTGGGGGACACCCAGCCTACGATGAGCAGTTCTTC. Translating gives CASSGGHPAYDEQFF.

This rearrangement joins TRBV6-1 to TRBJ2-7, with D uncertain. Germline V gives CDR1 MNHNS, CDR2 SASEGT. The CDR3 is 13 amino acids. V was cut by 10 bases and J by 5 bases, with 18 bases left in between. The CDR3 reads CATYPFRWNEQYF. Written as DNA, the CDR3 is TGTGCCACCTACCCGTTCAGGTGGAACGAGCAGTACTTC.

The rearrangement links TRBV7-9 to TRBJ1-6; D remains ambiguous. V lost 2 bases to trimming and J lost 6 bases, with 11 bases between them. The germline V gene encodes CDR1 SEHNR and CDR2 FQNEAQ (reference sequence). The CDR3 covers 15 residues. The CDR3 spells CASSLSSVFNSPLHF. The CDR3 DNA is TGTGCCAGCAGCTTATCTTCGGTCTTTAATTCACCCCTCCACTTT.

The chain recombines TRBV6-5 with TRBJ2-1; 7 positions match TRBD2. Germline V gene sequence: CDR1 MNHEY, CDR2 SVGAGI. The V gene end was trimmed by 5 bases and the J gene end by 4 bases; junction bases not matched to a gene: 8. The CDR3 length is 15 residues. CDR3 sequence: CASSTQRGLYNEQFF. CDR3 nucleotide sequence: TGTGCCAGCAGTACCCAGCGGGGACTTTACAATGAGCAGTTCTTC.

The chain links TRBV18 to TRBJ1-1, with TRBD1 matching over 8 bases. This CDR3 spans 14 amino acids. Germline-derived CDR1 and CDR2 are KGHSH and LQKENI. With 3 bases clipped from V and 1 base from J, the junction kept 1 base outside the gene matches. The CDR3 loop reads CASSPDRANTEAFF. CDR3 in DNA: TGTGCCAGCTCACCGGACAGGGCGAACACTGAAGCTTTCTTT.

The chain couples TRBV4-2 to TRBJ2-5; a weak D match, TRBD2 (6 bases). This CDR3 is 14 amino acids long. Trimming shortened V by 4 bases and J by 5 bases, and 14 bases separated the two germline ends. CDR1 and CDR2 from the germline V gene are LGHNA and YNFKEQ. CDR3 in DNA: TGTGCCAGCAGCCCAACTGGGGCGGGGGAGACCCAGTACTTC. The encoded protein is CASSPTGAGETQYF.

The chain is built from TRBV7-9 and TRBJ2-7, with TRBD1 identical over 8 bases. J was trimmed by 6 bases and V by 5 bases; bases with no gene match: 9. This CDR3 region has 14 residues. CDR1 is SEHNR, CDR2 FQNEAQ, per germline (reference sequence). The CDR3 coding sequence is TGTGCCAGCAGCCCAGGACAGGGTAAGGCCGAGCAGTACTTC. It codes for CASSPGQGKAEQYF.

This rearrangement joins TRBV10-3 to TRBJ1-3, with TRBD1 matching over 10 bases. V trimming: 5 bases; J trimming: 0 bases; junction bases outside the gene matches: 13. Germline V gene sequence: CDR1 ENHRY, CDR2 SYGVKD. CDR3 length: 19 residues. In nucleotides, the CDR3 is TGTGCCATCAGTAGCACCTTTGGGACAGGGGTGTCCTCTGGAAACACCATATATTTT. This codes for CAISSTFGTGVSSGNTIYF.

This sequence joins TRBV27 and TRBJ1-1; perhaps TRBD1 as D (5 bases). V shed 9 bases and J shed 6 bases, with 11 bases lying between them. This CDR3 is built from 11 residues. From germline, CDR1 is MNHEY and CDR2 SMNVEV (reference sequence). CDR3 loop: CASPQESEAFF. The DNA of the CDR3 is TGTGCCAGTCCACAGGAGTCTGAAGCTTTCTTT.

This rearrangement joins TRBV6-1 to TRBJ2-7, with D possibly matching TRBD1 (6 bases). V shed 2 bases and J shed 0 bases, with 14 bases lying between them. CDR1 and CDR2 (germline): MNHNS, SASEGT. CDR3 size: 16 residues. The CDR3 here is CASSEFGWDNSYEQYF. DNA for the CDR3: TGTGCCAGCAGTGAATTCGGTTGGGACAACTCCTACGAGCAGTACTTC.

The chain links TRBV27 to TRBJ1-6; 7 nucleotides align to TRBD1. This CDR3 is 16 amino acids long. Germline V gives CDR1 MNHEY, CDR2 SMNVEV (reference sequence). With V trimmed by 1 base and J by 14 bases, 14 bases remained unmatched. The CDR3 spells CASSLYVVRGFSTLHF. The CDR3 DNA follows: TGTGCCAGCAGTTTATATGTCGTCAGGGGGTTTAGTACCCTCCACTTT.

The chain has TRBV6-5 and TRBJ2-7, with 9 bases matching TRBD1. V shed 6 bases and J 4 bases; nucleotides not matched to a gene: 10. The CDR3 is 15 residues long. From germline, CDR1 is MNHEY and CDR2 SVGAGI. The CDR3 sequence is CASRRTGVGIYEQYF. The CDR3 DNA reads TGTGCCAGCAGAAGGACAGGGGTCGGTATTTACGAGCAGTACTTC.

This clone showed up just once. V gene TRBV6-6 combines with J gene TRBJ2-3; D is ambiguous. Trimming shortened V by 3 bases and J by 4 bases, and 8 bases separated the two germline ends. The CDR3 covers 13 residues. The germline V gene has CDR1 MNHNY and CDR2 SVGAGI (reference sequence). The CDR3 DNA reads TGTGCCAGCAGTTATTTACAAGCAGATACGCAGTATTTT. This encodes CASSYLQADTQYF.

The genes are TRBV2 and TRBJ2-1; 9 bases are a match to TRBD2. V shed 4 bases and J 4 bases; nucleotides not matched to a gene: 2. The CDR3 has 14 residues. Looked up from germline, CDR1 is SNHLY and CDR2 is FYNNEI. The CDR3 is CASSVTSGYNEQFF. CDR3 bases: TGTGCCAGCAGTGTTACTAGCGGGTACAATGAGCAGTTCTTC.

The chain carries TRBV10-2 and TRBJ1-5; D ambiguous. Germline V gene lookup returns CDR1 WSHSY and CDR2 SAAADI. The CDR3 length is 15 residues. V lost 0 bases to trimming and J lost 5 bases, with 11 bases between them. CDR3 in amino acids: CASSESTFLHQPQHF. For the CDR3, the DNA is TGCGCCAGCAGTGAGTCAACATTCCTGCATCAGCCCCAGCATTTT.

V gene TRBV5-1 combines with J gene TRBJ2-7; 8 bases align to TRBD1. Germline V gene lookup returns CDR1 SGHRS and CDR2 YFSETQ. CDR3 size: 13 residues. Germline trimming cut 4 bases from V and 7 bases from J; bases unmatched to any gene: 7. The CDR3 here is CASSKTGAWEQYF. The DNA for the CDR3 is TGCGCCAGCAGCAAGACAGGGGCTTGGGAGCAGTACTTC.

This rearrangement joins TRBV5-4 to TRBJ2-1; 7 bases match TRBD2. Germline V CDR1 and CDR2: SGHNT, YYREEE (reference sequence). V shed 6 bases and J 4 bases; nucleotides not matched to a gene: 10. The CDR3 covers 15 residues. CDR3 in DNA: TGTGCCAGCACCAACCTAGCGGCCTGGTACAATGAGCAGTTCTTC. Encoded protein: CASTNLAAWYNEQFF.

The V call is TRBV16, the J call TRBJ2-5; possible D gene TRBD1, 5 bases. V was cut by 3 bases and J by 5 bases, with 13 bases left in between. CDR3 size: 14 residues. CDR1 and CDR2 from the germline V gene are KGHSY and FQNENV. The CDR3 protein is CASSHLTNRETQYF. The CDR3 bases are TGTGCCAGCAGCCACCTGACGAACAGGGAGACCCAGTACTTC.

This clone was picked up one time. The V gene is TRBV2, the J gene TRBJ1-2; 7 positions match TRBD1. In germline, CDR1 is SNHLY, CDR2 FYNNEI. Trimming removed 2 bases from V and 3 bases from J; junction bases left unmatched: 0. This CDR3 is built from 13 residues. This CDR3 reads CASSEQGDYGYTF. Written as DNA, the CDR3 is TGTGCCAGCAGTGAACAGGGGGACTATGGCTACACCTTC.